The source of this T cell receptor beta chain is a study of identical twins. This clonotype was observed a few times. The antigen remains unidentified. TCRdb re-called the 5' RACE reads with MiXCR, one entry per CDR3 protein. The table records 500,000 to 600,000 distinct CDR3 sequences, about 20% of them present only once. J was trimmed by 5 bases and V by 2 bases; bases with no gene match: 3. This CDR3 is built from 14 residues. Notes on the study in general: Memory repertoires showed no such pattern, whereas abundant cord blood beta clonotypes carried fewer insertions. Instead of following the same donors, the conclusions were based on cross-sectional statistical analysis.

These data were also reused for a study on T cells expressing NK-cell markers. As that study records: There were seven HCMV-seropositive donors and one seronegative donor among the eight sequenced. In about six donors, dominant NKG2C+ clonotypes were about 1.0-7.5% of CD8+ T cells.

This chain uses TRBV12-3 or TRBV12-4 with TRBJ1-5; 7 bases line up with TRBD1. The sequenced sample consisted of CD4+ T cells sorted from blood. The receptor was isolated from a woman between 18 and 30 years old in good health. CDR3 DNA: TGTGCCAGCAGTTTACGGGACAGAGATCAGCCCCAGCATTTT. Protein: CASSLRDRDQPQHF.